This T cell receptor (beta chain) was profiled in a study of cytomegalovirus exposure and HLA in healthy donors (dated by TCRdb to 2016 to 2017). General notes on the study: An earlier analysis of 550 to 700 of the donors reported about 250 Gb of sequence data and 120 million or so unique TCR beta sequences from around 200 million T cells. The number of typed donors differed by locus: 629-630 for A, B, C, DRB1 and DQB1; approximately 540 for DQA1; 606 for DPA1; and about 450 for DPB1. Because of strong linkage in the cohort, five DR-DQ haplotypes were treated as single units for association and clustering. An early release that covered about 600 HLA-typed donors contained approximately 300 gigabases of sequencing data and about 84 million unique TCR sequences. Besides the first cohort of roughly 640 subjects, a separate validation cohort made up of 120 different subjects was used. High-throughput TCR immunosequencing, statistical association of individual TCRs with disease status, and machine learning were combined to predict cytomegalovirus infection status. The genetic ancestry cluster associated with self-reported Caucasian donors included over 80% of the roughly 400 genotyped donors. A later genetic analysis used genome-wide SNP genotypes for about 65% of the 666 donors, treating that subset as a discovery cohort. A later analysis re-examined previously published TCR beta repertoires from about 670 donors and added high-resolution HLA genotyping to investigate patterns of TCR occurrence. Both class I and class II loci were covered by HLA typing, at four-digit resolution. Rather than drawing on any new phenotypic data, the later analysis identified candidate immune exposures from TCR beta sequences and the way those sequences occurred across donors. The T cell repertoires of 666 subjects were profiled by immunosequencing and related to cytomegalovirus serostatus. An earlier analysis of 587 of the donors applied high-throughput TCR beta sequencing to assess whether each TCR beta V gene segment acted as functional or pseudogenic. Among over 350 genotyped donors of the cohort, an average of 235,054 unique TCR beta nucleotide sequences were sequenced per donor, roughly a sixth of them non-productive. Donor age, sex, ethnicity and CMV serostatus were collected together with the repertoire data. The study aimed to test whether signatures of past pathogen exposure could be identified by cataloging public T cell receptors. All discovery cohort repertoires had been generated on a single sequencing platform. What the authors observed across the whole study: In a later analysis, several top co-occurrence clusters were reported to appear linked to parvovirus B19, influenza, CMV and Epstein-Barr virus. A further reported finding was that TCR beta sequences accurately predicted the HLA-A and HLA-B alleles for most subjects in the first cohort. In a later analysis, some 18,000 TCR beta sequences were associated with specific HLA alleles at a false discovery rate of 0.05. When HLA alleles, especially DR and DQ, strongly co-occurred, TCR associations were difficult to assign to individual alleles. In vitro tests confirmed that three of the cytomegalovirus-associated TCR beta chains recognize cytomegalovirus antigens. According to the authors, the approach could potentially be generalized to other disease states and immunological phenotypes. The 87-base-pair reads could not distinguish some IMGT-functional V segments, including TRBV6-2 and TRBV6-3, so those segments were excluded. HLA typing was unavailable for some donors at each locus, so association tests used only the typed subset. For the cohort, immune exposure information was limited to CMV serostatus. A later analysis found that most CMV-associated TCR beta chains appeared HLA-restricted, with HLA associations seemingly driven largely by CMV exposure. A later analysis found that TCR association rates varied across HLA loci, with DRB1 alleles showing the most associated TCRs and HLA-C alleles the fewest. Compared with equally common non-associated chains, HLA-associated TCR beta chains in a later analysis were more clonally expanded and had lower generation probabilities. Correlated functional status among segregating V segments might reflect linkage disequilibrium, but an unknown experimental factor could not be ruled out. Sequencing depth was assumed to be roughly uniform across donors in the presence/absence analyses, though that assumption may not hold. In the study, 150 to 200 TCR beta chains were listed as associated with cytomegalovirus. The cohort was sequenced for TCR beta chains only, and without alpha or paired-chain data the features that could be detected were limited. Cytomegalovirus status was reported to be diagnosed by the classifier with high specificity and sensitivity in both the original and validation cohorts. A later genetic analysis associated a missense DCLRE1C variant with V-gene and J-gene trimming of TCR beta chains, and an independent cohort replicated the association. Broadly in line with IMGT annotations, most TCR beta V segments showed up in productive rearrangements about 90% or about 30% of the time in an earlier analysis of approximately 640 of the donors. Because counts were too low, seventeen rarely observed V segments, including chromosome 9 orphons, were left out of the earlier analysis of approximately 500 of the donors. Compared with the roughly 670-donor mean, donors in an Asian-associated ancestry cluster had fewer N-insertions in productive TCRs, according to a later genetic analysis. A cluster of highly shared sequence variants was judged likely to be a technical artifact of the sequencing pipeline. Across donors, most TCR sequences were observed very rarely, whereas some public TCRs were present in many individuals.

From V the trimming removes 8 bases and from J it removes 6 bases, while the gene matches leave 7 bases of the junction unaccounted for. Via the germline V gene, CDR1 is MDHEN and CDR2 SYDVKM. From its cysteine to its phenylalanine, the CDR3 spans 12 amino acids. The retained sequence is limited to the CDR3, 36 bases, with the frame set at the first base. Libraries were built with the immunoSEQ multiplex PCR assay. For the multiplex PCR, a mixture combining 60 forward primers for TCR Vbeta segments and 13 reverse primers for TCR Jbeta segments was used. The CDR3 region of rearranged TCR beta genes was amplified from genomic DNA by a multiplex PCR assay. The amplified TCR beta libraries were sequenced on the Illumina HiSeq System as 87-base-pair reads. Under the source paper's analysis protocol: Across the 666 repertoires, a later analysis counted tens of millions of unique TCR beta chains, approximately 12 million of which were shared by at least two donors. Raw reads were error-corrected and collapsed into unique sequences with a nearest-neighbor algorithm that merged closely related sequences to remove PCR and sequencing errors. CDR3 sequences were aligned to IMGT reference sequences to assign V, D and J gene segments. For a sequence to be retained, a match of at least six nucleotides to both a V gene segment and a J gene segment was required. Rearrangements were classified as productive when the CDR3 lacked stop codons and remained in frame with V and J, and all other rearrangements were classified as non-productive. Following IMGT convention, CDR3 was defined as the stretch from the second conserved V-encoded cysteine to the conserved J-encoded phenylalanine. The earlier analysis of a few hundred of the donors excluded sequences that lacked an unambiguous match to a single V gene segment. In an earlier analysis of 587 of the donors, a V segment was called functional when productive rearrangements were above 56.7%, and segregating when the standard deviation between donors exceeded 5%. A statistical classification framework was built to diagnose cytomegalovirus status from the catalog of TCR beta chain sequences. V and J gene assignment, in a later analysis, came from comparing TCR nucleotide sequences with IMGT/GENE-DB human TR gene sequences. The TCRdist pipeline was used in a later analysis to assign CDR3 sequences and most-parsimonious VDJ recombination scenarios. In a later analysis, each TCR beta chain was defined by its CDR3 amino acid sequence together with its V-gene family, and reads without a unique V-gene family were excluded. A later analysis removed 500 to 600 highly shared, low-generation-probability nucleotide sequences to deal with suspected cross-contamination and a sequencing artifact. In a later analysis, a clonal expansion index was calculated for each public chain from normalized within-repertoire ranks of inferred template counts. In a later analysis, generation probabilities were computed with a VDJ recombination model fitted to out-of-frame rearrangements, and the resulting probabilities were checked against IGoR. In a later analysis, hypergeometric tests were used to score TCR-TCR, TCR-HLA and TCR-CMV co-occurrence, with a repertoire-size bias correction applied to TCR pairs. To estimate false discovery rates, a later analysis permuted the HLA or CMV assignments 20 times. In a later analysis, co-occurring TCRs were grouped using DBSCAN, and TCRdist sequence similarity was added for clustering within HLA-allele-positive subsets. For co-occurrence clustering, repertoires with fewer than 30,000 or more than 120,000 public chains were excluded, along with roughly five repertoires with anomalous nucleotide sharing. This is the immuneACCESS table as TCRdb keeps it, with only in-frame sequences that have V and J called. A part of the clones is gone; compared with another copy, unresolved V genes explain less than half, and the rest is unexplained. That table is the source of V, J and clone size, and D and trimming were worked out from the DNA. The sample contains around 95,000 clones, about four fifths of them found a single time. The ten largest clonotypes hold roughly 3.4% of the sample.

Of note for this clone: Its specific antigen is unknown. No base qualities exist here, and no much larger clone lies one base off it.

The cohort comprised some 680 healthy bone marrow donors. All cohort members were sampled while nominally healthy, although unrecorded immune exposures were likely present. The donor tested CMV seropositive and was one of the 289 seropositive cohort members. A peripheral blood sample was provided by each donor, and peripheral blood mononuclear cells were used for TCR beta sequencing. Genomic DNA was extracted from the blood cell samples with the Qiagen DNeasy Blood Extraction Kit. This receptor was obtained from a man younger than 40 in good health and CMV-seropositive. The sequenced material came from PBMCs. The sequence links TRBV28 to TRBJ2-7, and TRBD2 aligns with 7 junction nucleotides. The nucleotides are TGTGCCAGCTGGGGAGGGCCGCGCGAGCAGTACTTC. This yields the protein CASWGGPREQYF.